The 14 T cell receptor beta chains reported below all come from one sample, sequenced in a study of cytomegalovirus exposure and HLA in healthy donors. Vbeta (60) and Jbeta (13) primers were used in the PCR. Clones were sequenced by immunoSEQ multiplex PCR, and TCRdb holds only the in-frame ones, with some missing. This sample's clone table lists around 40,000 clones. The material sequenced was PBMCs. The receptors derive from a man younger than 45 in good health and CMV-seronegative.

The chain is built from TRBV7-9 and TRBJ2-5, with 8 bases fitting TRBD2. There are 16 residues in the CDR3. J was trimmed by 0 bases and V by 5 bases; bases with no gene match: 8. Germline-derived CDR1 and CDR2 are SEHNR and FQNEAQ (reference sequence). The CDR3 loop reads CASSGRSGTNQETQYF. The CDR3 bases are TGTGCCAGCAGCGGACGTAGCGGGACGAACCAAGAGACCCAGTACTTC.

The V and J genes are TRBV6-5 and TRBJ1-1; no firm D call. The CDR3 spans 12 residues. The germline V and J ends were trimmed by 10 bases and 1 base, with 10 bases remaining between them. The germline V gene has CDR1 MNHEY and CDR2 SVGAGI. The CDR3 nucleotides read TGTGCCACCAGCGGGAGGAACACTGAAGCTTTCTTT. Translation gives CATSGRNTEAFF.

The chain employs TRBV5-6 and TRBJ1-1; D is uncertain. Germline CDR1 reads SGHDT; CDR2 reads YYEEEE. The CDR3 is 14 residues long. With 2 bases removed from V and 0 bases from J, the gap between germline ends came to 8 bases. CDR3 sequence (DNA): TGTGCCAGCAGCTTTGGCAGATTGAACACTGAAGCTTTCTTT. Translating it yields CASSFGRLNTEAFF. Drawing the rest from reference TRBV5-6 and TRBJ1-1, the complete variable domain is DAGVTQSPTHLIKTRGQQVTLRCSPKSGHDTVSWYQQALGQGPQFIFQYYEEEERQRGNFPDRFSGHQFPNYSSELNVNALLLGDSALYLCASSFGRLNTEAFFGQGTRLTVV.

This chain connects TRBV7-2 to TRBJ2-6; no clear D gene. V was shortened by 8 bases and J by 0 bases, with 11 bases between the two germline ends. Looked up from germline, CDR1 is SGHTA and CDR2 is FQGNSA. This CDR3 is 15 amino acids long. Here the CDR3 DNA reads TGTGCCAGCGGCAACAGAGCCTCTGGGGCCAACGTCCTGACTTTC. Its protein product is CASGNRASGANVLTF.

The CDR3 coding sequence is TGTGCCAGCAGCCCCACCTCCAGTGGGCCCCAGCATTTT. It is translated as CASSPTSSGPQHF. The chain employs TRBV9 and TRBJ1-5; D unresolved. CDR1 and CDR2 (germline): SGDLS, YYNGEE. This CDR3 contains 13 residues. The V and J ends lost 4 bases and 9 bases respectively, with 14 bases between them.

Concerning this clone: A junction end diverges from the germline sequence, so it may reflect a read error. The chain employs TRBV18 and TRBJ1-1; D is undetermined. Germline CDR1 KGHSH, CDR2 LQKENI. This CDR3 has 11 residues. As DNA, the CDR3 is TGTGCCAGCTCACTTCAATCTGAGGCTTTCTTT. It is translated as CASSLQSEAFF. Full variable domain (rest looked up from reference TRBV18 and TRBJ1-1): NAGVMQNPRHLVRRRGQEARLRCSPMKGHSHVYWYRQLPEEGLKFMVYLQKENIIDESGMPKERFSAEFPKEGPSILRIQQVVRGDSAAYFCASSLQSEAFFGQGTRLTVV.

The CDR3 spells CASSTTGTGRYEQYF. The CDR3 bases are TGTGCCAGCAGCACGACCGGGACAGGGAGGTACGAGCAGTACTTC. The V and J genes are TRBV7-9 and TRBJ2-7; 9 bases agree with TRBD1. The germline CDR1 and CDR2 sequences are SEHNR and FQNEAQ (reference sequence). CDR3 length equals 15 residues. V was pared by 5 bases and J by 4 bases, with 9 bases of the junction left unmatched.

The chain employs TRBV4-2 and TRBJ2-2, with a weak D call TRBD1 (5 bases). Between the trimmed V and J ends, which lost 2 bases and 2 bases, there was a span of 21 bases. Germline V gene sequence: CDR1 LGHNA, CDR2 YNFKEQ. The CDR3 has 19 residues. The CDR3 reads CASSQRAVGGRANTGELFF. The CDR3 region has the DNA TGTGCCAGCAGCCAAAGAGCCGTAGGCGGCAGGGCAAACACCGGGGAGCTGTTTTTT.

The chain links TRBV5-1 to TRBJ2-4; 10 nucleotides line up with TRBD1. The trim removed 0 bases at V and 7 bases at J, leaving 4 bases unmatched. Germline V gives CDR1 SGHRS, CDR2 YFSETQ. The length of the CDR3 is 15 residues. CDR3 residues: CASSLVGQGRNIQYF. Written as DNA, the CDR3 is TGCGCCAGCAGCTTGGTGGGACAGGGGAGGAACATTCAGTACTTC.

The chain uses TRBV4-1 and TRBJ2-4; unclear D gene. This CDR3 has 16 amino acids. The V end lost 0 bases, the J end lost 0 bases, and 9 bases lay between the germline ends. The V gene's germline CDR1 is MGHRA and CDR2 YSYEKL. The CDR3 reads CASSQDDFVAKNIQYF. As DNA, the CDR3 is TGCGCCAGCAGCCAAGATGACTTCGTAGCCAAAAACATTCAGTACTTC.

The V call is TRBV18, the J call TRBJ2-5; D may be TRBD1 (6 bases). The end of the DNA is better explained by TRBJ2-7, so the J call may be wrong. There are 16 residues in the CDR3. Germline V gene lookup returns CDR1 KGHSH and CDR2 LQKENI. CDR3 region: CASSPQTGRAAYEQYF. As DNA, the CDR3 is TGTGCCAGCTCACCCCAGACAGGCAGGGCCGCCTACGAGCAGTACTTC.

With respect to this clone: An end of the junction differs from the germline gene, which may be a read error. The chain carries TRBV7-2 and TRBJ2-1; a weak D match, TRBD2 (6 bases). The CDR3 contains 14 residues. CDR1 is SGHTA and CDR2 is FQGNSA in the germline V gene. CDR3 in amino acids: CASSLRDSSNEQFF. In nucleotides, the CDR3 is TGTGCCAGCAGTCTCCGGGACTCCTCCAATGAGCAGTTCTTC. Combining the CDR3 with reference TRBV7-2 and TRBJ2-1 gives the whole variable domain GAGVSQSPSNKVTEKGKDVELRCDPISGHTALYWYRQSLGQGLEFLIYFQGNSAPDKSGLPSDRFSAERTGGSVSTLTIQRTQQEDSAVYLCASSLRDSSNEQFFGPGTRLTVL.

V and J are TRBV19 and TRBJ1-1, with D unclear. CDR3 size: 13 residues. With 7 bases removed from V and 5 bases from J, the gap between germline ends came to 14 bases. CDR1 LNHDA and CDR2 SQIVND come from the germline V gene (reference sequence). CDR3 nucleotide sequence: TGTGCCAGTAAACTCGGCGGGTTAACTGAAGCTTTCTTT. This gives the protein CASKLGGLTEAFF. Variable domain in full (rest from reference TRBV19 and TRBJ1-1): DGGITQSPKYLFRKEGQNVTLSCEQNLNHDAMYWYRQDPGQGLRLIYYSQIVNDFQKGDIAEGYSVSREKKESFPLTVTSAQKNPTAFYLCASKLGGLTEAFFGQGTRLTVV.

The chain employs TRBV7-8 and TRBJ1-5, with D tentatively TRBD1 (5 bases). CDR1 and CDR2 (germline): SGHVS, FQNEAQ. CDR3 size: 14 residues. V was shortened by 5 bases and J by 7 bases, with 15 bases between the two germline ends. The CDR3: CASSPGLGVQPQHF. CDR3 in DNA: TGTGCCAGCAGCCCGGGACTAGGGGTCCAGCCCCAGCATTTT.